The text below deals with one TCR beta chain. The data originate from a study of Ad26.COV2.S vaccination and SARS-CoV-2 variants. On the study more broadly: The donor was enrolled in the Ad26.COV2.S arm of the COV1001 trial.

Profiling relied on immunoSEQ multiplex PCR, and the TCRdb table lists in-frame clones only, not all of them. The sample consists of 350,000 to 450,000 clones, more than 75% of them appearing once. From germline, CDR1 is LNHNV and CDR2 YYDKDF (reference sequence). Trimming removed 0 bases at V and 4 bases at J, with 13 bases between. The CDR3 totals 16 residues. Regarding treatment: some 19 received Ad26.COV2.S at low or high dose, single or two shots; several received placebo; per-sample allocation not given. Sampling was performed 63 days after the first vaccine or placebo injection. This sequence joins TRBV15 and TRBJ1-5; D possibly corresponds to TRBD1 (5 bases). The receptor's source is a person aged 18 to 65 who received the Ad26.COV2.S COVID-19 vaccine or a placebo. Sequenced material: peripheral blood, taken in a trial of Ad26.COV2.S vaccine versus placebo. The CDR3: CATSREGTQANQPQHF. The CDR3 nucleotides are TGTGCCACCAGCAGAGAAGGGACTCAGGCTAATCAGCCCCAGCATTTT.